These 22 T cell receptor beta chains were sequenced from one sample in a study of T cells in Graves' hyperthyroidism and ophthalmopathy. The CDR3 regions of TCR beta were amplified from RNA transcripts. HTBI primers were used for first-round RT-PCR of the TCR CDR3. Using its own MiXCR run on the multiplex PCR reads, TCRdb lists one record per CDR3 protein. The data show 600,000 to 700,000 distinct CDR3 sequences, with roughly 45% seen just once and less than 8.5% held by the top ten. Sequenced sample: peripheral blood or thyroid tissue (not recorded which). These receptors originate from an adult man with Graves' disease, either hyperthyroidism or ophthalmopathy (not recorded which).

This sequence joins TRBV29-1 and TRBJ1-2, with D hard to call. Trimming took off 7 bases at V and 7 bases at J, with 13 bases between the two ends. In germline, CDR1 is SQVTM, CDR2 ANQGSEA. This CDR3 region has 11 residues. The CDR3 reads CSGTIGVGYTF. In DNA, the CDR3 is TGCAGCGGGACGATTGGTGTTGGCTACACCTTC.

DNA for the CDR3: TGTGCCAGCAGTTTACCTCTCGGTGCACAGGGTTCCTCTGGGGCCAACGTCCTGACTTTC. Its protein is CASSLPLGAQGSSGANVLTF. The chain is built from TRBV7-9 and TRBJ2-6; D perhaps matches TRBD1 (6 bases). The germline gives CDR1 SEHNR, CDR2 FQNEAQ (reference sequence). The CDR3 totals 20 residues. V shed 6 bases and J shed 0 bases, with 24 bases lying between them.

The table lists this clonotype with a few counts. The V and J genes are TRBV19 and TRBJ1-1; the D is unclear. The length of the CDR3 is 13 residues. The V end was cut by 3 bases, the J end by 3 bases, with 8 bases between. The germline V gene encodes CDR1 LNHDA and CDR2 SQIVND (reference sequence). CDR3 sequence (DNA): TGTGCCAGTAGTATCACCAGGTACACTGAAGCTTTCTTT. It translates to CASSITRYTEAFF.

This clonotype was found many times. The J gene is TRBJ2-7, the V gene TRBV7-9; no definite D call. In germline, CDR1 is SEHNR, CDR2 FQNEAQ (reference sequence). V was pared by 6 bases and J by 2 bases, with 8 bases between. The CDR3 runs to 12 residues. CDR3 DNA sequence: TGTGCCAGCAGTTCCGGAGCCTACGAGCAGTACTTC. This sequence encodes CASSSGAYEQYF.

This clonotype was detected only a few times. The CDR3 protein is CSATNPQVAKEQYF. In DNA, the CDR3 is TGCAGTGCAACGAACCCCCAGGTAGCAAAGGAGCAGTACTTC. This chain links TRBV20-1 with TRBJ2-7, with no clear D. This CDR3 region has 14 residues. V was shortened by 6 bases and J by 7 bases, with 22 bases between the two germline ends. CDR1 and CDR2 from the germline V gene are DFQATT and SNEGSKA (reference sequence).

J is TRBJ1-2 and V is TRBV19, with 11 nucleotides matching TRBD1. The CDR3 runs to 18 residues. The J segment lost 1 base and the V segment lost 7 bases, leaving 14 bases of the junction unmatched. Germline V gives CDR1 LNHDA, CDR2 SQIVND (reference sequence). CDR3 sequence reads: CASKTHPGQGGLNYGYTF. CDR3 nucleotides: TGTGCCAGTAAGACTCATCCGGGACAGGGGGGACTTAACTATGGCTACACCTTC.

V usage is TRBV19 and J usage is TRBJ2-6, with D uncertain. The germline V gene has CDR1 LNHDA and CDR2 SQIVND (reference sequence). There are 11 residues in the CDR3. The V end was cut by 10 bases, the J end by 3 bases, with 4 bases between. CDR3 in amino acids: CATLGANVLTF. CDR3 in DNA: TGTGCCACCCTTGGGGCCAACGTCCTGACTTTC. The entire variable domain, with the rest obtained from reference TRBV19 and TRBJ2-6, is as follows: DGGITQSPKYLFRKEGQNVTLSCEQNLNHDAMYWYRQDPGQGLRLIYYSQIVNDFQKGDIAEGYSVSREKKESFPLTVTSAQKNPTAFYLCATLGANVLTFGAGSRLTVL.

The chain employs TRBV7-2 and TRBJ2-2, with TRBD1 as a possible D gene (6 bases). This CDR3 spans 15 amino acids. V lost 3 bases, J lost 6 bases, and 14 bases lay in between. Germline V gene data show CDR1 as SGHTA and CDR2 as FQGNSA. The CDR3 DNA follows: TGTGCCAGCAGCTTTTCGGACAGAGACGCCGGGGAGCTGTTTTTT. Encoded protein: CASSFSDRDAGELFF.

The gene calls are TRBV4-1 and TRBJ1-2, with a tentative D call TRBD1 (5 bases). Germline V gene data show CDR1 as MGHRA and CDR2 as YSYEKL. The CDR3 extends over 14 amino acids. V lost 0 bases to trimming and J lost 8 bases, with 13 bases between them. CDR3 nucleotides: TGCGCCAGCAGCCAAGATTCAGGGATCGGAGGCTACACCTTC. Translating it yields CASSQDSGIGGYTF.

This clonotype has more than one count but fewer than ten. The chain links TRBV7-9 to TRBJ2-7, with D hard to call. The CDR3 is 14 amino acids. V lost 5 bases and J lost 1, with 12 bases in between. The germline gives CDR1 SEHNR, CDR2 FQNEAQ (reference sequence). The CDR3 sequence: CASSQGGVSYEQYF. As DNA, the CDR3 is TGTGCCAGCAGCCAAGGCGGAGTTTCCTACGAGCAGTACTTC.

At least ten counts were recorded for this clonotype. V gene TRBV12-3 or TRBV12-4 combines with J gene TRBJ1-1; D gene ambiguous. This CDR3 spans 14 amino acids. V lost 1 base and J 4 bases, leaving 10 bases between the germline ends. The CDR3: CASSLDSGGTEAFF. The CDR3 DNA is TGTGCCAGCAGTTTAGATAGTGGTGGCACTGAAGCTTTCTTT.

The chain is built from TRBV20-1 and TRBJ2-2; D may be TRBD2 (5 bases). Trimming pared 0 bases from V and 2 bases from J, leaving 13 bases between. The CDR3 is 16 residues long. Germline V gene sequence: CDR1 DFQATT, CDR2 SNEGSKA (reference sequence). The CDR3: CSARDHGPGNTGELFF. The CDR3 DNA is TGCAGTGCTAGAGATCACGGACCGGGAAACACCGGGGAGCTGTTTTTT.

This clonotype was seen only a few times. V gene TRBV20-1 combines with J gene TRBJ1-1, with D hard to call. Germline V gene lookup returns CDR1 DFQATT and CDR2 SNEGSKA (reference sequence). The length of the CDR3 is 13 residues. Trimming removed 0 bases from V and 4 bases from J, with 9 bases in between. Here the CDR3 reads CSAREPRGTEAFF. The CDR3 bases are TGCAGTGCTAGAGAACCCCGGGGCACTGAAGCTTTCTTT.

This clonotype was detected many times. This chain links TRBV19 with TRBJ2-5, with a weak D call TRBD2 (5 bases). V lost 6 bases, J lost 2 bases, and 13 bases lay in between. The CDR3 is 14 residues long. CDR1 and CDR2 (germline): LNHDA, SQIVND (reference sequence). The CDR3 DNA follows: TGTGCCAGTAGGAGAGGTGGACTTCAAGAGACCCAGTACTTC. Translation: CASRRGGLQETQYF.

This clonotype appeared a single time. The chain carries TRBV5-1 and TRBJ2-2, with 11 bases aligning to TRBD2. Germline values: CDR1 SGHRS, CDR2 YFSETQ. This CDR3 has 16 residues. V was clipped by 2 bases and J by 6 bases; unmatched bases: 6. The CDR3 loop is CASSLLAGDPSGELFF. The CDR3 region has the DNA TGCGCCAGCAGCTTACTAGCGGGAGACCCCTCCGGGGAGCTGTTTTTT.

V and J are TRBV29-1 and TRBJ2-1; no clear D. CDR3 length equals 11 residues. Germline CDR1 SQVTM, CDR2 ANQGSEA. V lost 8 bases, J lost 5 bases, and 10 bases lay in between. The CDR3: CSSLVDNEQFF. DNA for the CDR3: TGCAGCAGTTTAGTCGACAATGAGCAGTTCTTC.

In this sample, this clonotype turned up many times. Written as DNA, the CDR3 is TGTGCCAGCAGCCAAGAACCAGTGAACACTGAAGCTTTCTTT. Its translation: CASSQEPVNTEAFF. The chain is built from TRBV14 and TRBJ1-1; D is ambiguous. The germline CDR1 and CDR2 sequences are SGHDN and FVKESK. The CDR3 is 14 amino acids. Trimming removed 0 bases from V and 0 bases from J, with 5 bases in between.

This clonotype was seen ten or more times. DNA of the CDR3: TGTGCCAGCAGCTTAGACGGCCCTGAAGCTTTCTTT. Amino acids: CASSLDGPEAFF. The chain is built from TRBV7-2 and TRBJ1-1, with D unresolved. Trimming took 1 base from V and 6 from J, leaving 6 bases between them. CDR1 and CDR2 from the germline V gene are SGHTA and FQGNSA. The CDR3 has 12 amino acids.

The chain couples TRBV7-9 to TRBJ2-7; D assignment may be TRBD1 or TRBD2 (5 bases each). This CDR3 region has 14 residues. Germline V lookup: CDR1 SEHNR, CDR2 FQNEAQ (reference sequence). Trimming took 2 bases from V and 4 from J, leaving 12 bases between them. The DNA of the CDR3 is TGTGCCAGCAGCTTACAGGGATCGGGGTACGAGCAGTACTTC. Translating it yields CASSLQGSGYEQYF.

The chain recombines TRBV10-3 with TRBJ1-6; D is perhaps TRBD1 (5 bases). Germline loops: CDR1 ENHRY, CDR2 SYGVKD. The V gene lost 10 bases and the J gene lost 7 bases, with 14 bases spanning the gap. The CDR3 covers 13 residues. The CDR3 DNA sequence: TGTGCCACCGCCGGGACGGTGAATTCACCCCTCCACTTT. Its translation is CATAGTVNSPLHF.

This clonotype was counted many times. The rearrangement links TRBV24-1 to TRBJ1-1; D not resolved. The V gene's germline CDR1 is KGHDR and CDR2 SFDVKD. The V and J ends lost 1 base and 10 bases respectively, with 9 bases between them. There are 12 residues in the CDR3. In nucleotides, the CDR3 is TGTGCCACCAGTGATTTACGGGGAGCAGCTTTCTTT. Its protein is CATSDLRGAAFF.

With regard to this clonotype: A much larger clone differs by one base, so this may be a read error. DNA for the CDR3: TGTGCCACCAGTGAAGGGGGACAGGGGTACACTGAAGCTTTCTTT. Translating gives CATSEGGQGYTEAFF. The V call is TRBV10-3, the J call TRBJ1-1; the match to TRBD1 covers 10 bases. Per the germline V gene, CDR1 is ENHRY and CDR2 is SYGVKD. The CDR3 sequence is 15 residues long.